This is a list of T cell receptor beta chains from one sample in a study of patients and donors after allogeneic stem cell transplantation. TCRdb re-called the RT-PCR reads with MiXCR, one entry per CDR3 protein. This repertoire shows over 200,000 distinct CDR3 sequences, around two fifths found once; its top ten account for 11%. Sequencing used blood, either unsorted or a sorted T cell fraction (not recorded which). These receptors came from a human donor who was either an allogeneic HSCT recipient or a stem cell or donor lymphocyte infusion donor (not recorded which). It is not recorded whose cells these are; they may come from a transplant donor. Both conserved end residues are part of each CDR3. Fields, in order: V gene, J gene, D gene, CDR3 length, clone size, CDR3 DNA, CDR3 protein. The D gene is left open where the match is weak. Some rows mark clone size as missing; the rest say once, few, many or name a class of expanded clone.

>TRBV10-3|TRBJ1-1|NA|11|NA
TGTGCCATCAGGGTTAACACTGAAGCTTTCTTT
CAIRVNTEAFF
>TRBV6-6|TRBJ2-7|NA|14|NA
TGTGCCAGCAGTTACTCGGGACACCTCTACGAGCAGTACTTC
CASSYSGHLYEQYF
>TRBV29-1|TRBJ2-2|TRBD1|15|NA
TGCAGCGTCACCCTCGGGGACAGGGTCACCGGGGAGCTGTTTTTT
CSVTLGDRVTGELFF
>TRBV6-6|TRBJ1-4|NA|12|NA
TGTGCCAGCAGTTATTCCGGGGAAAAACTGTTTTTT
CASSYSGEKLFF
>TRBV27|TRBJ2-1|NA|13|many
TGTGCCAGCAGTTTTGGCTCATCCAATGAGCAGTTCTTC
CASSFGSSNEQFF
>TRBV10-3|TRBJ1-4|TRBD1|15|few
TGTGCCATCAGTGATACGGGACAGGGTTACGAAAAACTGTTTTTT
CAISDTGQGYEKLFF
>TRBV3-1|TRBJ1-4|NA|13|NA
TGTGCCAGCAGCCGGCAGTACAATGAAAAACTGTTTTTT
CASSRQYNEKLFF
>TRBV29-1|TRBJ1-4|NA|11|NA
TGCAGCGTTATGAATCTCGAAAAACTGTTTTTT
CSVMNLEKLFF
>TRBV2|TRBJ1-5|NA|15|few
TGTGCCAGCAGTGAGGGTAGCAGGGCCAATCAGCCCCAGCATTTT
CASSEGSRANQPQHF
>TRBV12-3/TRBV12-4|TRBJ1-3|NA|17|NA
TGTGCCAGCAGTTTCGGCCTGAGGGGAACGACTGGAAACACCATATATTTT
CASSFGLRGTTGNTIYF
>TRBV6-2/TRBV6-3|TRBJ2-1|NA|16|NA
TGTGCCAGCAGTTTACCCCGGGACCCGGGAGCCGGTGAGCAGTTCTTC
CASSLPRDPGAGEQFF
>TRBV20-1|TRBJ2-7|TRBD1|12|NA
TGCAGTGCTAGGACAGGGGACTACGAGCAGTACTTC
CSARTGDYEQYF
>TRBV12-3/TRBV12-4|TRBJ2-7|NA|16|NA
TGTGCCAGCAGTCGTACACTAGGCTTTCAGCTCTACGAGCAGTACTTC
CASSRTLGFQLYEQYF
>TRBV2|TRBJ1-5|TRBD1|15|NA
TGTGCCAGCAGCTCCCACAGGGGAGCAGCTCAGCCCCAGCATTTT
CASSSHRGAAQPQHF
>TRBV11-2|TRBJ1-4|NA|13|NA
TGTGCCAGCATCGACAGTTATAGAGAAAAACTGTTTTTT
CASIDSYREKLFF
>TRBV20-1|TRBJ1-2|NA|14|NA
TGCAGTGCTAGACTGGGCAGCCTAATCTATGGCTACACCTTC
CSARLGSLIYGYTF
>TRBV29-1|TRBJ1-3|NA|12|NA
TGCAGCGTTACCCGAACTGGAAACACCATATATTTT
CSVTRTGNTIYF
>TRBV4-1|TRBJ1-4|TRBD1|18|NA
TGCGCCAGCAGCCAAGATTGGACAGGGGGAGGAACTAATGAAAAACTGTTTTTT
CASSQDWTGGGTNEKLFF
>TRBV3-1|TRBJ1-5|NA|15|NA
TGTGCCAGCAGCCAAAGGTGGGGTAGCAATCAGCCCCAGCATTTT
CASSQRWGSNQPQHF
>TRBV27|TRBJ1-2|NA|13|NA
TGTGCCAGCAGTTTATCAATCAGAGGTTTCCCTTCCTTC
CASSLSIRGFPSF
>TRBV7-6|TRBJ1-5|NA|14|few
TGTGCCAGCAGCTTATTTGGCTCCAATCAGCCCCAGCATTTT
CASSLFGSNQPQHF
>TRBV5-1|TRBJ2-4|TRBD2|15|NA
TGCGCCAGCAGCTTGGATGGACTAGCGGAAAACATTCAGTACTTC
CASSLDGLAENIQYF
>TRBV9|TRBJ2-3|NA|17|NA
TGTGCCAGCAGCGTATCCCCTCGTGGAGGGGGCATAGATACGCAGTATTTT
CASSVSPRGGGIDTQYF
>TRBV12-3/TRBV12-4|TRBJ2-3|NA|16|NA
TGTGCCAGCAGCCCTCGGGGGCGGAGTAGCACAGATACGCAGTATTTT
CASSPRGRSSTDTQYF
>TRBV21-1|TRBJ2-3|NA|16|NA
TGTGCCAGCAGTCCCGCCGGGGAGAGGGAGACAGATACGCAGTATTTT
CASSPAGERETDTQYF
>TRBV12-3/TRBV12-4|TRBJ2-1|NA|11|few
TGTGCCAGCAGTCGGCTGAATGAGCAGTTCTTC
CASSRLNEQFF
>TRBV6-5|TRBJ2-7|NA|13|few
TGTGCCAGCAGTTACTGGAGGGGGTACGAGCAGTACTTC
CASSYWRGYEQYF
>TRBV30|TRBJ2-5|NA|15|NA
TGTGCCTGGAGTGAACAATGGGGGCGGAGACAGACCCAGTACTTC
CAWSEQWGRRQTQYF
>TRBV3-1|TRBJ1-2|NA|15|few
TGTGCCAGCAGCCCCTACGGGCAGTCTCCCTATGGCTACACCTTC
CASSPYGQSPYGYTF
>TRBV5-1|TRBJ1-1|NA|14|NA
TGCGCCAGCAGCCTCACCTCTGGGTCCACTGAAGCTTTCTTT
CASSLTSGSTEAFF
>TRBV7-2|TRBJ2-1|TRBD2|15|NA
TGTGCCAGCTTCCTAGCGGGGGGCTCCTACAATGAGCAGTTCTTC
CASFLAGGSYNEQFF
>TRBV12-3/TRBV12-4|TRBJ1-1|NA|14|few
TGTGCCAGCAGTACGAGACTGATCAACACTGAAGCTTTCTTT
CASSTRLINTEAFF
>TRBV20-1|TRBJ2-3|NA|17|NA
TGCAGGATCCGTGGGGGTGAAATAGTTGAGGGCACAGATACGCAGTATTTT
CRIRGGEIVEGTDTQYF
>TRBV4-2|TRBJ2-1|NA|17|NA
TGTGCCAGCAGCCAAGATGAGGTGAGACTAGTCTCCAATGAGCAGTTCTTC
CASSQDEVRLVSNEQFF
>TRBV20-1|TRBJ2-2|TRBD1|15|few
TGCAGTGCTAGAGATGGACAGGGTGACACCGGGGAGCTGTTTTTT
CSARDGQGDTGELFF
>TRBV20-1|TRBJ1-3|NA|12|many
TGCAGTGCTGAGGCCGTCGGAAACACCATATATTTT
CSAEAVGNTIYF
>TRBV29-1|TRBJ1-2|NA|12|few
TGCAGCGTCCTGGACCTTGGCTATGGCTACACCTTC
CSVLDLGYGYTF
>TRBV27|TRBJ1-2|NA|15|NA
TGTGCCAGCAGTTCAACAGGAAAGCGGGACTATGGCTACACCTTC
CASSSTGKRDYGYTF
>TRBV12-3/TRBV12-4|TRBJ1-2|TRBD1|14|NA
TGTGCCAGCAGTTTCCAGACAGGGTCGGCTGGCTACACCTTC
CASSFQTGSAGYTF
>TRBV6-5|TRBJ2-5|TRBD1|16|NA
TGTGCCAGCAGTTACTCGGGACAGCCGAAACAAGAGACCCAGTACTTC
CASSYSGQPKQETQYF
>TRBV9|TRBJ2-3|TRBD2|16|NA
TGTGCCAGCAGCGACCGACTAGCGGGGGCCACAGATACGCAGTATTTT
CASSDRLAGATDTQYF
>TRBV12-3/TRBV12-4|TRBJ2-5|NA|16|few
TGTGCCAGCAGTTTCTCCGGACAGGGAGGGCGGGAGACCCAGTACTTC
CASSFSGQGGRETQYF
>TRBV12-3/TRBV12-4|TRBJ2-1|NA|13|few
TGTGCCAGCAGTTTACTCCCCTACAATGAGCAGTTCTTC
CASSLLPYNEQFF
>TRBV14|TRBJ1-1|NA|17|few
TGTGCCAGCAGCCAGGACCTCCGGGGAGGACGGAACACTGAAGCTTTCTTT
CASSQDLRGGRNTEAFF
>TRBV5-6|TRBJ2-2|TRBD1|17|NA
TGTGCCAGCAGCTGGATAGGGGGCGCAACCAACACCGGGGAGCTGTTTTTT
CASSWIGGATNTGELFF
>TRBV20-1|TRBJ1-1|TRBD1|14|NA
TGCAGTGCTAGGAGGGCAGGGGGGAACACTGAAGCTTTCTTT
CSARRAGGNTEAFF
>TRBV4-2|TRBJ1-6|NA|12|NA
TGTGCCAGCAGGTCTTACGTCTCACCCCTCCACTTT
CASRSYVSPLHF
>TRBV20-1|TRBJ1-2|NA|13|few
TGCAGTGCTAGGTCTGCTGCGGACTATGGCTACACCTTC
CSARSAADYGYTF
>TRBV7-2|TRBJ1-1|NA|15|NA
TGTGTCAGCAGCTTAAGGGCCGGGGGTAACACTGAAGCTTTCTTT
CVSSLRAGGNTEAFF
>TRBV28|TRBJ2-1|NA|14|NA
TGTGCCAGCAGTTTTTCCCAGGGGAGGAATGAGCAGTTCTTC
CASSFSQGRNEQFF
>TRBV20-1|TRBJ1-1|NA|14|few
TGCAGTGCTAGAGAGGGACCGGGTCTACCCCTAGCTTTCTTT
CSAREGPGLPLAFF
>TRBV5-4|TRBJ1-3|NA|15|NA
TGTGCCACCTACGACAGGAAGAGCTCTGGAAACACCATATATTTT
CATYDRKSSGNTIYF
>TRBV7-3|TRBJ1-1|NA|15|few
TGTGCCAGCAGCCCCGTACCGTCGGGTCGAGAAGAAGCTTTCTTT
CASSPVPSGREEAFF
>TRBV10-3|TRBJ2-7|NA|14|NA
TGTGCCATCAGAGCCGACACCCGAGGCTACGAGCAGTACTTC
CAIRADTRGYEQYF
>TRBV2|TRBJ1-1|NA|15|few
TGTGCCAGCAGTGAAGCGCGGAGGGTGTGGACTGAAGCTTTCTTT
CASSEARRVWTEAFF